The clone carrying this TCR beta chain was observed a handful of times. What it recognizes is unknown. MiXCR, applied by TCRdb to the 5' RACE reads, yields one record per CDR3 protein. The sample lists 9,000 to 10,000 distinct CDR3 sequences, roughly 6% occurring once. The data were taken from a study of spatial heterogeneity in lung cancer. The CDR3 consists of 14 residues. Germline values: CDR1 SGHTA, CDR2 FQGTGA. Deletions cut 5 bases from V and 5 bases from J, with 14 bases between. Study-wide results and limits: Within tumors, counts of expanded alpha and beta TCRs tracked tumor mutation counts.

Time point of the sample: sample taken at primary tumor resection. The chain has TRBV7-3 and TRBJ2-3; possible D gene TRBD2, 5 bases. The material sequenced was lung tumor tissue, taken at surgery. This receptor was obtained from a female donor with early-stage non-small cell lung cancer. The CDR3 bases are TGTGCCAGCAGCGTTGGAGGTAGTGGAGATACGCAGTATTTT. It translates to CASSVGGSGDTQYF.